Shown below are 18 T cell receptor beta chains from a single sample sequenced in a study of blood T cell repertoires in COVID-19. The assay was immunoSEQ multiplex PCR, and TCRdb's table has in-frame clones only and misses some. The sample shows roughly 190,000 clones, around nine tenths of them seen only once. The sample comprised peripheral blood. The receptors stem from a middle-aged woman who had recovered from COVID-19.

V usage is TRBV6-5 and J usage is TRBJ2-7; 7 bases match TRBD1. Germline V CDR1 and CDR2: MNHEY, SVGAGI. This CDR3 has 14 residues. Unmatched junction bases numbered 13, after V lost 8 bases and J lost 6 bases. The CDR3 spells CASRRQGGVSEQYF. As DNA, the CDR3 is TGTGCCAGCCGACGACAGGGTGGAGTTTCCGAGCAGTACTTC.

The CDR3 DNA sequence: TGTGCCAGCAGCTTATCGGGGTATGTCCCCACAGATACGCAGTATTTT. Amino acids: CASSLSGYVPTDTQYF. The J gene is TRBJ2-3, the V gene TRBV7-3, with D possibly matching TRBD2 (5 bases). The V end lost 2 bases, the J end lost 2 bases, and 14 bases lay between the germline ends. Looked up from germline, CDR1 is SGHTA and CDR2 is FQGTGA. CDR3 length: 16 residues.

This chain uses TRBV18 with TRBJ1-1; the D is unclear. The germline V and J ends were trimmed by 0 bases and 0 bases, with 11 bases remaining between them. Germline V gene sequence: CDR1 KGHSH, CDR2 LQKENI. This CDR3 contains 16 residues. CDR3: CASSPPMGGVNTEAFF. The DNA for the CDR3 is TGTGCCAGCTCACCACCGATGGGAGGCGTGAACACTGAAGCTTTCTTT.

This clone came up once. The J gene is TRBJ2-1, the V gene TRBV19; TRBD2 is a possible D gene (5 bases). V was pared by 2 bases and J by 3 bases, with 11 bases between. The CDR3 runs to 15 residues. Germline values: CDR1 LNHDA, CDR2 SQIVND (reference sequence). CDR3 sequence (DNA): TGTGCCAGTAGTATAATTATCGGGATCTACAATGAGCAGTTCTTC. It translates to CASSIIIGIYNEQFF.

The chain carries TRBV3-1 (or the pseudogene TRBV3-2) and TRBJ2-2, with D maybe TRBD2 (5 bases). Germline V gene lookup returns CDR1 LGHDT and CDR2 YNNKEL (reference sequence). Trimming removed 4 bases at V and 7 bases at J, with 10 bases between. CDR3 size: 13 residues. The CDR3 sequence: CASSRTEGGELFF. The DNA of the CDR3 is TGTGCCAGCAGCCGAACCGAGGGCGGGGAGCTGTTTTTT.

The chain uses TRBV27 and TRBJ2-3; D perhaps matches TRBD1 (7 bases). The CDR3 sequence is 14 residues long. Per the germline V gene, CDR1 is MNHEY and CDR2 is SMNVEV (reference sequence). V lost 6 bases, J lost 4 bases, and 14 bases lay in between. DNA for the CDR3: TGTGCCAGCAGCACACAGGGGAGGCCAGATACGCAGTATTTT. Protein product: CASSTQGRPDTQYF.

CDR3 in amino acids: CAWMLAGPGYEQYF. CDR3 sequence (DNA): TGTGCCTGGATGTTAGCGGGGCCGGGTTACGAGCAGTACTTC. The chain joins TRBV30 to TRBJ2-7, with 8 bases matching TRBD2. CDR1 GTSNPN and CDR2 SVGIG come from the germline V gene (reference sequence). This CDR3 comprises 14 residues. V lost 4 bases to trimming and J lost 4 bases; unmatched junction nucleotides: 9.

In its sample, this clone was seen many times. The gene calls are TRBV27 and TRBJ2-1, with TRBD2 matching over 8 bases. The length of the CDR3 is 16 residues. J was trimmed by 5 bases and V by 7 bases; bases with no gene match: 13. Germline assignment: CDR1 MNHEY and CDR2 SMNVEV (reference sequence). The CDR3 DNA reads TGTGCCAGCAATCCGATGTCGGGAGGGCTGGACAATGAGCAGTTCTTC. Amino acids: CASNPMSGGLDNEQFF.

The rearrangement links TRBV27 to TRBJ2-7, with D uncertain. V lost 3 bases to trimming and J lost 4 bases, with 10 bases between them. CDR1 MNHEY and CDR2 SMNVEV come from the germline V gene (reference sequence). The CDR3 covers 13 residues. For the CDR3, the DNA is TGTGCCAGCAGTTTTGTTCCGTTATACGAGCAGTACTTC. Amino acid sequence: CASSFVPLYEQYF.

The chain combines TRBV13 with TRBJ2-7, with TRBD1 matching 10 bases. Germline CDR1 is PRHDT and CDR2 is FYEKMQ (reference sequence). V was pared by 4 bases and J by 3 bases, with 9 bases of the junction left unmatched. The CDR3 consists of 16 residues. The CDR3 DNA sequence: TGTGCCAGCAGCTCCCTTGGACAGGGGGGCTACTACGAGCAGTACTTC. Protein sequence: CASSSLGQGGYYEQYF.

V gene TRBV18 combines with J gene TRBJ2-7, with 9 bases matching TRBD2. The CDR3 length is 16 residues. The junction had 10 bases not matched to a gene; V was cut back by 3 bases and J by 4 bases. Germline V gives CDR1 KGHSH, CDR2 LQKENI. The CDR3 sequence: CASSPQGASGIYEQYF. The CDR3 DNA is TGTGCCAGCTCACCCCAAGGGGCTAGCGGGATTTACGAGCAGTACTTC.

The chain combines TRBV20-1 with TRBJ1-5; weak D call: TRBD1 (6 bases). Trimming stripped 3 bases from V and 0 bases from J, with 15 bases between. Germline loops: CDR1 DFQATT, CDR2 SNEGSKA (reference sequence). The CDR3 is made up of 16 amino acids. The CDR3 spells CSASYMGHFSNQPQHF. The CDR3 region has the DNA TGCAGTGCTAGTTATATGGGACACTTTAGCAATCAGCCCCAGCATTTT.

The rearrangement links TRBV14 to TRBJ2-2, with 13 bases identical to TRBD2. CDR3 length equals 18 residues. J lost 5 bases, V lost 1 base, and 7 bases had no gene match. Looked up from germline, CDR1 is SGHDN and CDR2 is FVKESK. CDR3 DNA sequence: TGTGCCAGCAGCCAAGCTCTGGGACTAGCGGGAAGGACCGGGGAGCTGTTTTTT. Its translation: CASSQALGLAGRTGELFF.

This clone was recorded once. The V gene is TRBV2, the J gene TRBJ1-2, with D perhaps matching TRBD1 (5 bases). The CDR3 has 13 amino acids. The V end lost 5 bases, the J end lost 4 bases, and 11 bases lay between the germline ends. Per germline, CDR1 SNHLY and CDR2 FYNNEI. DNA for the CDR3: TGTGCCAGCAGTCCGTCTAGGGGCTATGGCTACACCTTC. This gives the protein CASSPSRGYGYTF.

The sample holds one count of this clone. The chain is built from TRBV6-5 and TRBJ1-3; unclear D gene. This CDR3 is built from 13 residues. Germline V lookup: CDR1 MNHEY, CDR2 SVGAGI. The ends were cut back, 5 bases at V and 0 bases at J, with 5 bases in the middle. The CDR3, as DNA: TGTGCCAGCAGTCCCTCCTCTGGAAACACCATATATTTT. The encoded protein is CASSPSSGNTIYF.

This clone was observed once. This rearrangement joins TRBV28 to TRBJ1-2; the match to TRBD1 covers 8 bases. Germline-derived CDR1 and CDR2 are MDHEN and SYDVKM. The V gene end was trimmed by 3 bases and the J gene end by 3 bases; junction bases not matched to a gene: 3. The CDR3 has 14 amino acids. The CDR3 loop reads CASSFQGADYGYTF. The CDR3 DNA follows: TGTGCCAGCAGTTTCCAGGGGGCGGACTATGGCTACACCTTC.

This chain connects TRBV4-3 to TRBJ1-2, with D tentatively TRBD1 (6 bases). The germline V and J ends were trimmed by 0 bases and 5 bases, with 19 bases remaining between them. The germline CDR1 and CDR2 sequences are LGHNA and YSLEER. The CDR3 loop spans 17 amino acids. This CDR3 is CASSQEGGGAKTYGYTF. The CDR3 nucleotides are TGCGCCAGCAGCCAAGAGGGAGGGGGGGCCAAGACATATGGCTACACCTTC.

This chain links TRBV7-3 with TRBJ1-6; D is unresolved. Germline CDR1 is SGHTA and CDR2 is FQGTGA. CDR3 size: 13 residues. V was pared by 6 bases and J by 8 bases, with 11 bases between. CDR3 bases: TGTGCCAGCAGTATCTGGGCTGATTCACCCCTCCACTTT. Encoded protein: CASSIWADSPLHF. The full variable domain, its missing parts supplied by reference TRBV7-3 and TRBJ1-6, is GAGVSQTPSNKVTEKGKYVELRCDPISGHTALYWYRQSLGQGPEFLIYFQGTGAADDSGLPNDRFFAVRPEGSVSTLKIQRTERGDSAVYLCASSIWADSPLHFGNGTRLTVT.